Described below is a single T cell receptor (beta chain) sequence and its context. Its antigen is not identified. This specimen belongs to a study of shared clonotypes between healthy human individuals. Findings of the study overall: Despite large depth, sorted-subset datasets appeared incompletely sequenced.

The assay was immunoSEQ multiplex PCR, and TCRdb's table has in-frame clones only and misses some. This sample carries around 1.9 million clones, just under 95% of them seen once, and the ten largest clones take more than 1.5%. The CDR3 runs to 16 residues. Germline-derived CDR1 and CDR2 are MNHNY and SVGAGI (reference sequence). V lost 2 bases and J lost 5, with 15 bases in between. Naive-designated CD8 cells lacked CD45RO, were positively enriched for CCR7, and omitted terminally differentiated effector memory CD45RA+ cells. The sequence came from a man between 18 and 29 years old in good health. Some clones in this sample may be carry-over from other donors' samples. The chain has TRBV6-6 and TRBJ1-4; D may be TRBD1 (5 bases). Sequencing was carried out using naive CD8+ T cells from PBMCs. CDR3 coding DNA: TGTGCCAGCAGTTACCTCGTGTCGGGGCGGAATGAAAAACTGTTTTTT. It encodes CASSYLVSGRNEKLFF.